The subject of this entry is one T cell receptor (beta chain). CDR1 is KGHDR, CDR2 SFDVKD, per germline. The CDR3 is made up of 13 amino acids. V was clipped by 7 bases and J by 5 bases; unmatched bases: 0. Using immunoSEQ multiplex PCR, the repertoire was profiled, and TCRdb retains in-frame clones only, with some absent. The sample records about 300,000 clones, approximately 85% being singletons. This sample is drawn from a study of blood T cell repertoires in COVID-19. For the study at large: PBMCs, B-cell-depleted T cells, or T cells provided the cDNA or gDNA that made up the material.

Specimen: peripheral blood. This clonotype originated in a woman aged 50 to 60 with acute or convalescent COVID-19. The chain recombines TRBV24-1 with TRBJ2-5; 13 bases are a match to TRBD2. CDR3 nucleotides: TGTGCCACCAGGACTAGCGGGGGGGAGACCCAGTACTTC. Its translation is CATRTSGGETQYF.